This section outlines one TCR beta chain sequence together with its context. The data were obtained in a study of CD8 T cells in Susac syndrome. Reverse transcription used roughly 0.5 to 1 ug RNA and random hexamers. Amplification of TCR beta CDR3 by immunoSEQ multiplex PCR spanned 54 Vbeta and 13 Jbeta. MiXCR, run by TCRdb on the immunoSEQ multiplex PCR reads, gives a single entry per CDR3 protein. This table has some 190,000 distinct CDR3 sequences, 90% to 95% appearing once. Sequencing of TCR beta covered CD8+ and CD4+ T cells obtained from blood. The individuals used as controls were healthy donors who had been matched for both age and sex. CDR1 and CDR2 from the germline V gene are SGDLS and YYNGEE. Trimming removed 3 bases at V and 6 bases at J, with 18 bases between. The CDR3 has 15 residues.

This clonotype originated in a human donor in good health. The chain recombines TRBV9 with TRBJ1-2; D perhaps matches TRBD1 (6 bases). The sample taken for sequencing was CD4+ T cells from PBMCs. The CDR3 coding sequence is TGTGCCAGCAGCGGGGGGGGCAGGGCGAAACATGGCTACACCTTC. It translates to CASSGGGRAKHGYTF.